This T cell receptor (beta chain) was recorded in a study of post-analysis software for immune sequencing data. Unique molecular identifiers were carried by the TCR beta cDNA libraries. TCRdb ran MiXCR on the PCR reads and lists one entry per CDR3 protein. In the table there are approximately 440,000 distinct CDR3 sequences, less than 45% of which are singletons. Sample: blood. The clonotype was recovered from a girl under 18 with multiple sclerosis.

CDR3 loop: CASSLGTGGLEQYF. As DNA, the CDR3 is TGTGCCAGCAGCTTAGGGACAGGGGGTCTCGAGCAGTACTTC. The chain recombines TRBV11-2 with TRBJ2-7, with 10 bases matching TRBD1. V was clipped by 1 base and J by 6 bases; unmatched bases: 3. The CDR3 has 14 residues. Germline CDR1 is SGHAT and CDR2 is FQNNGV.